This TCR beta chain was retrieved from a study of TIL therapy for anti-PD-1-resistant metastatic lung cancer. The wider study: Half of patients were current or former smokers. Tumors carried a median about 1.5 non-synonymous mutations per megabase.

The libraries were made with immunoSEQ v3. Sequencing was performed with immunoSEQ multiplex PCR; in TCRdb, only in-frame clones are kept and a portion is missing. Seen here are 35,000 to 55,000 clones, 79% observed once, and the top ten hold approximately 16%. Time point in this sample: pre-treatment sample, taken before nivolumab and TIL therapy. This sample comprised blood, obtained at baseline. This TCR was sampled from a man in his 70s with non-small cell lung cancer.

The CDR3 sequence: CASSVAGDTEAFF. Written as DNA, the CDR3 is TGTGCCAGCAGCGTTGCAGGGGACACTGAAGCTTTCTTT. V is TRBV9 and J is TRBJ1-1, with a weak D call TRBD1 (6 bases). This CDR3 contains 13 residues. Between the trimmed V and J ends, which lost 2 bases and 3 bases, there was a span of 8 bases. Germline V gene lookup returns CDR1 SGDLS and CDR2 YYNGEE.